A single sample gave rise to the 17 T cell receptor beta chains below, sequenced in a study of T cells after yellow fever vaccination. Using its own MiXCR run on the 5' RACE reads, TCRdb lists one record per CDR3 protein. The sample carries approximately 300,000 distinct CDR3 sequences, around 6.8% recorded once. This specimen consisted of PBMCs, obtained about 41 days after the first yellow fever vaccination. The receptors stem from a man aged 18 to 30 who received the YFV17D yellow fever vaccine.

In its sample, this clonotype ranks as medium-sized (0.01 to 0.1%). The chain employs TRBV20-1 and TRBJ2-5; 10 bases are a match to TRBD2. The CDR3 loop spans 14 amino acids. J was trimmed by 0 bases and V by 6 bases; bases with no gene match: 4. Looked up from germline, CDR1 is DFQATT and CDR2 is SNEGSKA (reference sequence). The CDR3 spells CSATGLADQETQYF. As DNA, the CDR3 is TGCAGTGCAACAGGACTAGCGGACCAAGAGACCCAGTACTTC.

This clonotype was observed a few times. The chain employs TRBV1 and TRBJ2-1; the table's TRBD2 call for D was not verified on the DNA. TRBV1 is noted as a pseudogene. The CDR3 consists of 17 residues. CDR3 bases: TGCACCAGCAGCCCTTACTCCCTAGCGGGGGATTACAATGAGCAGTTCTTC. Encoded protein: CTSSPYSLAGDYNEQFF.

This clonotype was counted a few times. For the CDR3, the DNA is TGTGCCAGCAGCTTAGAGGCCGTGAGAAACACCATATATTTT. Its protein is CASSLEAVRNTIYF. The J gene is TRBJ1-3, the V gene TRBV7-6; D gene unclear. This CDR3 is built from 14 residues. Trimming shortened V by 1 base and J by 5 bases, and 9 bases separated the two germline ends. Germline CDR1 and CDR2: SGHVS and FNYEAQ.

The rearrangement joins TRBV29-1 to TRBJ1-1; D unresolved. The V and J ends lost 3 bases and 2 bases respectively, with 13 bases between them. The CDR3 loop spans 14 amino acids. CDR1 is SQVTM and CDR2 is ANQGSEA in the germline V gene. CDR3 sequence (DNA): TGCAGCGTTGAGTCGCGGCTCCAAAACACTGAAGCTTTCTTT. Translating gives CSVESRLQNTEAFF.

CDR3 nucleotide sequence: TGTGCCAGCAGCTTAAAACTTGGGACGGAGTCCTACGAGCAGTACGTC. Protein sequence: CASSLKLGTESYEQYV. The J gene is TRBJ2-7, the V gene TRBV7-3; D possibly matches TRBD1 or TRBD2 (5 bases each). V lost 1 base and J lost 1, with 14 bases in between. In germline, CDR1 is SGHTA, CDR2 FQGTGA. The CDR3 runs 16 residues.

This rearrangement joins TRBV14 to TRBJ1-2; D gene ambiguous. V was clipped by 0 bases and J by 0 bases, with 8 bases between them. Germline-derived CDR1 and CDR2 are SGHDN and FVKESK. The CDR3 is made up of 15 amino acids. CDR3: CASSQEAATNYGYTF. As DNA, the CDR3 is TGTGCCAGCAGCCAAGAGGCAGCTACTAACTATGGCTACACCTTC.

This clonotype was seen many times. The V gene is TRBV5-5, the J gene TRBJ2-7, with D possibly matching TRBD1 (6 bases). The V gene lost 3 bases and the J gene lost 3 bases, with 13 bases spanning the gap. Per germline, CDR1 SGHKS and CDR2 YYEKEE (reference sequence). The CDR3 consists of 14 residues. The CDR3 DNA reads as TGTGCCAGCAGCTCGCCGGGACACCTCTACGAGCAGTACTTC. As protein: CASSSPGHLYEQYF.

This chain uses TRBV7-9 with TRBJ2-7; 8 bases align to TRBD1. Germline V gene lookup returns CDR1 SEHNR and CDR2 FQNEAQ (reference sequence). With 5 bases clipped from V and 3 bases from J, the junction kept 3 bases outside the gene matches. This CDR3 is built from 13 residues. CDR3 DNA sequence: TGTGCCAGCAGCCCGACAGGGGTCTACGAGCAGTACGTC. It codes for CASSPTGVYEQYV.

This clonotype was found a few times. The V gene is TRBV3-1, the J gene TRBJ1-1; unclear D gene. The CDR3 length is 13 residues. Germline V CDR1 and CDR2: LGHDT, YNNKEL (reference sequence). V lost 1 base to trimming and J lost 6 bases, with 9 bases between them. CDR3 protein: CASSQVGGPEAFF. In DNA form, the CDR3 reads TGTGCCAGCAGCCAAGTAGGAGGCCCTGAAGCTTTCTTT.

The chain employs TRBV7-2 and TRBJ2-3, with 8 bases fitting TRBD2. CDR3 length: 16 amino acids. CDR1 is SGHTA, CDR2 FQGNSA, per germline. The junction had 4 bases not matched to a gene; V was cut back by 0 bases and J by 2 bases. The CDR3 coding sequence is TGTGCCAGCAGCTTAGCCGGGGGGGCAACCACAGATACGCAGTATTTT. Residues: CASSLAGGATTDTQYF.

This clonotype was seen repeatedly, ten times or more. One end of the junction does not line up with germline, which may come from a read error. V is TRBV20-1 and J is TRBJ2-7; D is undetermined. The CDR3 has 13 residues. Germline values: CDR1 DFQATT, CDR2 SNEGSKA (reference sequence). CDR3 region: CSAGELLLGEQYF. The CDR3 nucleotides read TGCAGTGCTGGAGAACTCCTCCTGGGGGAGCAGTACTTC.

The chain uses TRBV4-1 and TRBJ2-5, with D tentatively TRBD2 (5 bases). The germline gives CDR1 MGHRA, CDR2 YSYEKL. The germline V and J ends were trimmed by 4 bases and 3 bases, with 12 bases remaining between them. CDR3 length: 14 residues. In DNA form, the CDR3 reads TGCGCCAGCAGCCCCCTCCCGGGGAAAGAGACCCAGTACTTC. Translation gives CASSPLPGKETQYF.

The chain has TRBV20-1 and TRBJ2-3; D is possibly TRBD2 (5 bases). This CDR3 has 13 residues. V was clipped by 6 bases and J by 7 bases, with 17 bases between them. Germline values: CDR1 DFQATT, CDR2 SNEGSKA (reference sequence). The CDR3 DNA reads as TGCAGTGCCATTTATGGAGGTGCAAATACGCAGTATTTT. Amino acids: CSAIYGGANTQYF.

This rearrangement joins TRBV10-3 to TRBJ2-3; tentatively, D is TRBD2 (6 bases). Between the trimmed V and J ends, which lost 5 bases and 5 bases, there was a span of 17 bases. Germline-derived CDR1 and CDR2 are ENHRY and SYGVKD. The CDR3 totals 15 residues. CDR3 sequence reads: CAISSRVPGEDTQYF. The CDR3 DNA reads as TGTGCCATCAGTAGCCGGGTTCCGGGGGAAGATACGCAGTATTTT.

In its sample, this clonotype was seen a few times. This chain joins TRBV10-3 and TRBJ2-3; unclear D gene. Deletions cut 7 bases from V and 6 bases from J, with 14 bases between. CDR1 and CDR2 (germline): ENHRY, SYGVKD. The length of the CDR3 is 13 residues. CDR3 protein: CAITPGLGDTQYF. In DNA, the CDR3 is TGTGCCATCACCCCGGGCCTTGGGGATACGCAGTATTTT.

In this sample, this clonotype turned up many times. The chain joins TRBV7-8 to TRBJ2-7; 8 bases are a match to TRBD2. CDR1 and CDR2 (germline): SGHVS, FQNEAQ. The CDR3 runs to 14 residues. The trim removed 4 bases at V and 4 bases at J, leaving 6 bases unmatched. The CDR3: CASSSWTSTYEQYF. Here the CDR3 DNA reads TGTGCCAGCAGCTCCTGGACTAGCACATACGAGCAGTACTTC.

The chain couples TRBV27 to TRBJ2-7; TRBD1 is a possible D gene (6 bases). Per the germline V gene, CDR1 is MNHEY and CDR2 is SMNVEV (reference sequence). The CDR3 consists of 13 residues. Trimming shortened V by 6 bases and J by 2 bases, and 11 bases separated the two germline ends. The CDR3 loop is CASSRGNAYEQYF. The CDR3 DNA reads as TGTGCCAGCAGCAGGGGTAATGCCTACGAGCAGTACTTC.